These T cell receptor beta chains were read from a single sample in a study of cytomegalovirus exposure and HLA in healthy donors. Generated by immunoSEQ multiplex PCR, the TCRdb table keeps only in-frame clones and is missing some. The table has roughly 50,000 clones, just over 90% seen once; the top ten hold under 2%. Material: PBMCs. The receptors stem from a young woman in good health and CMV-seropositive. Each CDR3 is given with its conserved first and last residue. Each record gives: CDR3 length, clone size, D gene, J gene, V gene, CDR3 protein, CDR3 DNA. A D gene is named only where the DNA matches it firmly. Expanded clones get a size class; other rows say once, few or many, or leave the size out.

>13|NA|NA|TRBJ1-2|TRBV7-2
CASRTGTPYGYTF
TGTGCCAGCAGAACAGGGACCCCCTATGGCTACACCTTC
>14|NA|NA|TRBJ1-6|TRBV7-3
CASSIGTENSPLHF
TGTGCCAGCAGCATTGGGACTGAGAATTCACCCCTCCACTTT
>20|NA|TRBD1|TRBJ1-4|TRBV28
CASRVPLHRGQGKANEKLFF
TGTGCCAGCAGGGTCCCATTGCACAGGGGACAGGGAAAAGCTAATGAAAAACTGTTTTTT
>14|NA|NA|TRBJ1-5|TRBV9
CASSPDGEGKPQHF
TGTGCCAGCAGCCCAGACGGGGAAGGAAAGCCCCAGCATTTT
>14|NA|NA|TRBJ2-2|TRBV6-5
CASSYSRGTGELFF
TGTGCCAGCAGTTACTCCCGCGGTACCGGGGAGCTGTTTTTT
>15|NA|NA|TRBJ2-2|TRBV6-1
CASSGSYVGTGELFF
TGTGCCAGCAGTGGATCATACGTCGGGACCGGGGAGCTGTTTTTT
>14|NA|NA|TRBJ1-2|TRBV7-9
CASSQTRVSHGYTF
TGTGCCAGCAGCCAAACGCGGGTTAGTCATGGCTACACCTTC
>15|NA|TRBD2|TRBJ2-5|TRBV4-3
CASSQERGGQETQYF
TGCGCCAGCAGCCAAGAGCGGGGGGGCCAAGAGACCCAGTACTTC
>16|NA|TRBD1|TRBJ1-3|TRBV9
CASSPHPGTGGNTIYF
TGTGCCAGCAGCCCCCACCCAGGGACAGGAGGAAACACCATATATTTT
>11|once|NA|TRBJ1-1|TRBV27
CASGDFGGAFF
TGTGCCAGCGGGGACTTTGGAGGAGCTTTCTTT
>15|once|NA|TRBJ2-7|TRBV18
CASSPTANYVNEQYF
TGTGCCAGCTCACCTACCGCGAACTACGTCAACGAGCAGTACTTC
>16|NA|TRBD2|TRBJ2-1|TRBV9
CASSLGTSGGPNEQFF
TGTGCCAGCAGCCTTGGGACTAGCGGGGGACCCAATGAGCAGTTCTTC
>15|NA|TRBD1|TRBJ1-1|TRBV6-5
CASSTDRGMNTEAFF
TGTGCCAGCAGTACAGACAGGGGAATGAACACTGAAGCTTTCTTT
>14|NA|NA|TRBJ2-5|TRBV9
CASSVGPGEETQYF
TGTGCCAGCAGCGTAGGTCCGGGGGAAGAGACCCAGTACTTC
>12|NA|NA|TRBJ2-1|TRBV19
CASSIPRAEQFF
TGTGCCAGTAGTATCCCCAGGGCTGAGCAGTTCTTC
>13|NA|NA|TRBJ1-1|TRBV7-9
CASSLWANTEAFF
TGTGCCAGCAGCTTATGGGCGAACACTGAAGCTTTCTTT
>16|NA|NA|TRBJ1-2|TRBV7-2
CASSLGGAGEGYGYTF
TGTGCCAGCAGCTTAGGGGGTGCAGGGGAGGGCTATGGCTACACCTTC
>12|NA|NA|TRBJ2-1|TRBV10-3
CAISVLANEQFF
TGTGCCATCAGTGTATTAGCGAATGAGCAGTTCTTC
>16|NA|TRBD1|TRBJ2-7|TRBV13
CASSLGDRDRFYEQYF
TGTGCCAGCAGCTTAGGCGACAGGGATCGTTTCTACGAGCAGTACTTC
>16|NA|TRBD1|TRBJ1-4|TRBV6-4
CASSDSSDRAGEKLFF
TGTGCCAGCAGTGACTCCTCGGACAGGGCAGGGGAAAAACTGTTTTTT
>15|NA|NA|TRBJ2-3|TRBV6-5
CASSLLGDSTDTQYF
TGTGCCAGCAGCCTACTAGGCGACAGCACAGATACGCAGTATTTT
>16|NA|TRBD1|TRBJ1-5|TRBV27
CASRSTSRDSYQPQHF
TGTGCCAGCAGGTCTACTAGCCGGGACAGCTATCAGCCCCAGCATTTT
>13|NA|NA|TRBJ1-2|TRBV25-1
CASSVTANYGYTF
TGTGCCAGCAGTGTGACAGCTAACTATGGCTACACCTTC
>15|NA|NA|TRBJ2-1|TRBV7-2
CASSPKGSATAEQFF
TGTGCCAGCAGCCCCAAGGGGTCGGCGACTGCTGAGCAGTTCTTC
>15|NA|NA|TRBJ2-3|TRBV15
CATSGEGTRTDTQYF
TGTGCCACCAGCGGTGAAGGGACACGCACAGATACGCAGTATTTT
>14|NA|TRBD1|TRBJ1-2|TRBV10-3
CAISEFGTADGYTF
TGTGCCATCAGTGAGTTCGGGACAGCGGATGGCTACACCTTC
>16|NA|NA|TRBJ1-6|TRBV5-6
CASSLGGGIGNSPLHF
TGTGCCAGCAGCTTGGGTGGAGGGATAGGAAATTCACCCCTCCACTTT
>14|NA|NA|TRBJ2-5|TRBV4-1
CASSQVPMAETQYF
TGCGCCAGCAGCCAAGTCCCGATGGCAGAGACCCAGTACTTC
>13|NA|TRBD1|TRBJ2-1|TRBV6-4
CASSEMTGGKQFF
TGTGCCAGCAGTGAGATGACAGGGGGGAAGCAGTTCTTC
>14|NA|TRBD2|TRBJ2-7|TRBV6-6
CASSYPGLVDEQYF
TGTGCCAGCAGTTACCCCGGACTAGTCGACGAGCAGTACTTC
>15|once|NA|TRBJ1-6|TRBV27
CASSLSSQGRPPLHF
TGTGCCAGCAGTTTATCTAGCCAGGGAAGACCACCCCTCCACTTT
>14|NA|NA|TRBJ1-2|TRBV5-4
CASSFTAAPYGYTF
TGTGCCAGCAGCTTTACAGCTGCTCCCTATGGCTACACCTTC
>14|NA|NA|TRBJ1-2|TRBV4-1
CASGAGALDYGYTF
TGCGCCAGCGGGGCAGGGGCCCTAGACTATGGCTACACCTTC
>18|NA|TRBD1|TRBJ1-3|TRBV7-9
CASSLARGTGISGNTIYF
TGTGCCAGCAGCTTAGCGCGTGGGACAGGGATCTCTGGAAACACCATATATTTT
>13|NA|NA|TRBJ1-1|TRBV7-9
CASSFRTDTEAFF
TGTGCCAGCAGCTTCCGGACAGACACTGAAGCTTTCTTT
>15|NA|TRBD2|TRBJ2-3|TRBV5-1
CASTRTSGVTDTQYF
TGCGCCAGCACAAGGACTAGCGGGGTCACAGATACGCAGTATTTT
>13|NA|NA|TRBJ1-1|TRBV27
CASVLGMNTEAFF
TGTGCCAGCGTTTTGGGCATGAACACTGAAGCTTTCTTT
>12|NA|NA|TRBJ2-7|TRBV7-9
CASSQTEYEQYF
TGTGCCAGCAGCCAGACGGAGTACGAGCAGTACTTC
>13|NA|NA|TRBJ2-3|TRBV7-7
CASSFGTTDTQYF
TGTGCCAGCAGCTTTGGCACGACAGATACGCAGTATTTT
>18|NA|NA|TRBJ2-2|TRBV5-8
CASSLVRSGGWNTGELFF
TGTGCCAGCAGCTTGGTTCGTTCGGGGGGCTGGAACACCGGGGAGCTGTTTTTT
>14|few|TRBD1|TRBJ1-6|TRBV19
CASSMATGSSPLHF
TGTGCCAGTAGTATGGCGACAGGGAGTTCACCCCTCCACTTT
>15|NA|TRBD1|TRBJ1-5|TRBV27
CASSHTRDRNQPQHF
TGTGCCAGCAGTCACACGCGGGACAGGAATCAGCCCCAGCATTTT
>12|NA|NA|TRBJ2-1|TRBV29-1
CSVEEGTNEQFF
TGCAGCGTTGAGGAGGGGACTAATGAGCAGTTCTTC
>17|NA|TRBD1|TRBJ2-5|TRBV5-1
CASSLAARGIYQETQYF
TGCGCCAGCAGCTTGGCGGCCAGGGGGATATACCAAGAGACCCAGTACTTC
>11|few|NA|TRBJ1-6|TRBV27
CASIPNSPLHF
TGTGCCAGCATTCCAAATTCACCCCTCCACTTT
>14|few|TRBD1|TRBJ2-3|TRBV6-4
CASSGTGGTDTQYF
TGTGCCAGCAGTGGGACAGGGGGCACAGATACGCAGTATTTT
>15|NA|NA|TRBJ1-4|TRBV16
CASSHAAAANEKLFF
TGTGCCAGCAGCCACGCGGCGGCCGCAAATGAAAAACTGTTTTTT
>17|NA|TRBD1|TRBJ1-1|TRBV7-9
CASSGWTGGLVNTEAFF
TGTGCCAGCAGCGGTTGGACAGGGGGCTTGGTGAACACTGAAGCTTTCTTT
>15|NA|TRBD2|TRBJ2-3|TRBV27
CASCRTSDGTDTQYF
TGTGCCAGCTGCCGTACTAGCGACGGCACAGATACGCAGTATTTT
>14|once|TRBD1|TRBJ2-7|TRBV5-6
CASSSRTGIYEQYF
TGTGCCAGCAGCTCCCGGACAGGGATCTACGAGCAGTACTTC
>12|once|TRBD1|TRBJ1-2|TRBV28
CAIRTGTYGYTF
TGTGCCATTCGGACAGGGACCTATGGCTACACCTTC
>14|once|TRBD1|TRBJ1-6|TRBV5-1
CASSWTGPNSPLHF
TGCGCCAGCAGCTGGACAGGCCCAAATTCACCCCTCCACTTT
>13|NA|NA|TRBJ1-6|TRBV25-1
CASSPLINSPLHF
TGTGCCAGCAGCCCCTTAATAAATTCACCCCTCCACTTT
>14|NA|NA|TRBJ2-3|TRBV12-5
CASLPQVVTDTQYF
TGTGCTAGTCTACCTCAAGTGGTCACAGATACGCAGTATTTT
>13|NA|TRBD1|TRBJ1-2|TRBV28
CASSSQGAGGYTF
TGTGCCAGCAGTTCGCAGGGGGCGGGGGGCTACACCTTC
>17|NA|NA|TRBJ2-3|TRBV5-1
CASSLTPSSRGTDTQYF
TGCGCCAGCAGCTTGACCCCCTCCTCTCGGGGCACAGATACGCAGTATTTT
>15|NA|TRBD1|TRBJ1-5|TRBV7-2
CASSLGQGANQPQHF
TGTGCCAGCAGCTTAGGACAGGGGGCGAATCAGCCCCAGCATTTT
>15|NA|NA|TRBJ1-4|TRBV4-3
CASSQGRGGDEKLFF
TGCGCCAGCAGCCAAGGACGGGGGGGGGATGAAAAACTGTTTTTT
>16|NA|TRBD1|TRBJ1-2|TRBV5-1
CASSLTTGTAVNGYTF
TGCGCCAGCAGCTTGACAACCGGGACAGCGGTGAATGGCTACACCTTC